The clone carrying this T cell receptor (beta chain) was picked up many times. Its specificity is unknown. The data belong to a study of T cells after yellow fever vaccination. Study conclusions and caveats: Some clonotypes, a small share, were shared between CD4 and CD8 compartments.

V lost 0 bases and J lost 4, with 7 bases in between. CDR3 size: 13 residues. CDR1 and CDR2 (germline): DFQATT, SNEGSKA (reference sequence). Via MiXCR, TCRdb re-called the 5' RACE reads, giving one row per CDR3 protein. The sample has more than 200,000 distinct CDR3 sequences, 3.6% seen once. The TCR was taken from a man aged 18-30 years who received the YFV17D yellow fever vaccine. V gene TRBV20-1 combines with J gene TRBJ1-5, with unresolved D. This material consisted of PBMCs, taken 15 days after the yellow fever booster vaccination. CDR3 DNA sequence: TGCAGTGCTAGAGACGGGCAAAATCAGCCCCAGCATTTT. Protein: CSARDGQNQPQHF.